This TCR beta chain is from a study of Graves' ophthalmopathy and Graves' hyperthyroidism. CDR1 SGHAT and CDR2 FQDESV come from the germline V gene (reference sequence). There are 13 residues in the CDR3. V lost 3 bases and J lost 11; bases outside the gene matches: 9. Amplification of the TCR beta CDR3 regions used RNA transcripts (as template). After a first-round RT-PCR with HTBI primers, a second-round multiplex PCR was run. TCRdb fed the multiplex PCR reads into MiXCR, producing one record per CDR3 protein. The sample carries 1 million to 1.3 million distinct CDR3 sequences, approximately 35% recorded once. Among the exclusions were patients with other autoimmune diseases, uncontrolled infections, pregnancy or lactation. The table lists this clonotype with a few counts.

This clonotype originated in an adult man with Graves' hyperthyroidism. The sample was peripheral blood or thyroid tissue (not recorded which). This sequence joins TRBV11-1 and TRBJ1-1; 7 positions match TRBD1. This CDR3 reads CASSFEQGRRAFF. The CDR3 DNA reads as TGTGCCAGCAGCTTCGAACAGGGGCGGCGGGCTTTCTTT.